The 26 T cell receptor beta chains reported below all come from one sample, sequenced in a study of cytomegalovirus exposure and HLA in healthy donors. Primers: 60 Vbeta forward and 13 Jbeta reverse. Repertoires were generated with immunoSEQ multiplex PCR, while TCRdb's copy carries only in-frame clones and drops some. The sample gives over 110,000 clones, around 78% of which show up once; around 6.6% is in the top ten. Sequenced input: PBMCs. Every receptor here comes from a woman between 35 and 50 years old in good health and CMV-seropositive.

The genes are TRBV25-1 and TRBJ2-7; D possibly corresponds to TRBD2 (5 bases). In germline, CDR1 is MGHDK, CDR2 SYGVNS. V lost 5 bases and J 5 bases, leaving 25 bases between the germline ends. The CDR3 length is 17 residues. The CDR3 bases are TGTGCCAGCAGTCCGCCGAGCGTCGCAGGATTCGGGGACGAGCAGTACTTC. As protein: CASSPPSVAGFGDEQYF.

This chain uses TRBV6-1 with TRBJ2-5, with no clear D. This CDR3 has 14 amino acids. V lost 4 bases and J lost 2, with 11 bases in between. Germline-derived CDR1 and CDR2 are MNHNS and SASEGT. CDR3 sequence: CASSGASSQETQYF. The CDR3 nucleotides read TGTGCCAGCAGTGGGGCCAGCAGTCAAGAGACCCAGTACTTC.

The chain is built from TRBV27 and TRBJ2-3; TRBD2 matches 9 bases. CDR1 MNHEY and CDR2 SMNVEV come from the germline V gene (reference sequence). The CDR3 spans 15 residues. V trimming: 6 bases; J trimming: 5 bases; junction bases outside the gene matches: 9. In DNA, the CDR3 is TGTGCCAGCAGGCCCGGACTAGCGAGTGGAGATACGCAGTATTTT. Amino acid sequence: CASRPGLASGDTQYF.

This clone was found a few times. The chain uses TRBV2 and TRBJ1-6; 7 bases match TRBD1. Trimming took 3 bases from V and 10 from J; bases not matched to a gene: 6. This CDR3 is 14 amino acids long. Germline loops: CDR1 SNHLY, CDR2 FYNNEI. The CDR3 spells CASSDEGGRSPLHF. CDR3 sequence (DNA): TGTGCCAGCAGTGACGAAGGGGGCCGGTCACCCCTCCACTTT.

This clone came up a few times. CDR3: CASSFSFSGANVLTF. Written as DNA, the CDR3 is TGTGCCAGCAGTTTCAGTTTCTCTGGGGCCAACGTCCTGACTTTC. The rearrangement uses TRBV6-4 and TRBJ2-6; no clear D gene. The germline V gene encodes CDR1 MRHNA and CDR2 SNTAGT. Trimming stripped 5 bases from V and 0 bases from J, with 8 bases between. The CDR3 extends over 15 amino acids.

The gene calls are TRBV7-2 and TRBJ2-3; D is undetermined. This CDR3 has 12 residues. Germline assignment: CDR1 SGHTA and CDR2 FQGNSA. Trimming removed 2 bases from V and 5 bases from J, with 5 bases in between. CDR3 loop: CASSLFRDTQYF. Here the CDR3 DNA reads TGTGCCAGCAGCTTATTTCGAGATACGCAGTATTTT.

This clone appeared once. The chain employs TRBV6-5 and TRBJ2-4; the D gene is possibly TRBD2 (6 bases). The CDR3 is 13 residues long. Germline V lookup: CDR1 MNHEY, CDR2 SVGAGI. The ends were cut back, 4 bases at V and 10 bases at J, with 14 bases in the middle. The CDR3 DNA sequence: TGTGCCAGCAGTTCCCCGGGACTTAAAATTCAGTACTTC. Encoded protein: CASSSPGLKIQYF.

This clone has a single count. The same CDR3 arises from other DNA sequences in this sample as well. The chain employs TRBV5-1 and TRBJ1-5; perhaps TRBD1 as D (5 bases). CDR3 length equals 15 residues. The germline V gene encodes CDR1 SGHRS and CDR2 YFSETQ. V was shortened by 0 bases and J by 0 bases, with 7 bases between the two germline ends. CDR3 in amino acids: CASSLEGASNQPQHF. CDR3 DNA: TGCGCCAGCAGCTTGGAAGGGGCTAGCAATCAGCCCCAGCATTTT.

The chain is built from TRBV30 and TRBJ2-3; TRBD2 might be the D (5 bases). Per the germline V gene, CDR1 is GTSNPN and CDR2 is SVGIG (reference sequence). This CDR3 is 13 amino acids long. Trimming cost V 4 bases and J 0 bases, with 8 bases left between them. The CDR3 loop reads CAWTAGSTDTQYF. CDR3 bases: TGTGCCTGGACGGCGGGTAGCACAGATACGCAGTATTTT. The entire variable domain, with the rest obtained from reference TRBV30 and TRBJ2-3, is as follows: SQTIHQWPATLVQPVGSPLSLECTVEGTSNPNLYWYRQAAGRGLQLLFYSVGIGQISSEVPQNLSASRPQDRQFILSSKKLLLSDSGFYLCAWTAGSTDTQYFGPGTRLTVL.

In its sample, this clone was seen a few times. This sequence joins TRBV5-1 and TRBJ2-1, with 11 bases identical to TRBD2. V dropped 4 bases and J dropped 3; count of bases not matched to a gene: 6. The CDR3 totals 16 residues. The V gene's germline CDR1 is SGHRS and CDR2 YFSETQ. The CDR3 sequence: CASSAGLAVIYNEQFF. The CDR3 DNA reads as TGCGCCAGCAGCGCGGGACTAGCGGTAATCTACAATGAGCAGTTCTTC.

The DNA for the CDR3 is TGTGCCAGCGCGGGGCGGGGGGCTAGCGGATACAATGAGCAGTTCTTC. Translated, it gives CASAGRGASGYNEQFF. The genes are TRBV5-8 and TRBJ2-1; 8 nucleotides line up with TRBD2. From germline, CDR1 is SGHTS and CDR2 YDEGEE. CDR3 length equals 16 residues. J was trimmed by 4 bases and V by 7 bases; bases with no gene match: 13.

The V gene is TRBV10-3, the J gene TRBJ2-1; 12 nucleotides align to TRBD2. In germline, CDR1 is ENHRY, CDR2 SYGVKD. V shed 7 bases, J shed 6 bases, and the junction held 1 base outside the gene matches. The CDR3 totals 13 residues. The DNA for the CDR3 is TGTGCCATCAAGACTAGCGGGAGCAATGAGCAGTTCTTC. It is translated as CAIKTSGSNEQFF.

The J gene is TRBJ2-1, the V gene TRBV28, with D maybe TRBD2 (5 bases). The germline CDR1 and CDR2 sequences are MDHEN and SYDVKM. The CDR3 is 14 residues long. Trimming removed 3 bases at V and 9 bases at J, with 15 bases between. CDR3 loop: CASSFSGPAGEQFF. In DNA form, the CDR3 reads TGTGCCAGCAGTTTTAGTGGGCCGGCGGGTGAGCAGTTCTTC.

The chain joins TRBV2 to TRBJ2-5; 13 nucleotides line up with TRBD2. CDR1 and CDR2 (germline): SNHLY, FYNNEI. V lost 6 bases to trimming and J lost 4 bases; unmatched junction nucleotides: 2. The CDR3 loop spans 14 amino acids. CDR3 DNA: TGTGCCAGCAGAGGACTAGCGGGGGTAGAGACCCAGTACTTC. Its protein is CASRGLAGVETQYF.

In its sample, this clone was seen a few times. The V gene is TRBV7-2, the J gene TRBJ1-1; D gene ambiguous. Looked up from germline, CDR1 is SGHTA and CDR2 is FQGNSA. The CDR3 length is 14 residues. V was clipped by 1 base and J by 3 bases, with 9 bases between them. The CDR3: CASSLGPQYTEAFF. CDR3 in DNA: TGTGCCAGCAGCTTAGGCCCCCAGTACACTGAAGCTTTCTTT. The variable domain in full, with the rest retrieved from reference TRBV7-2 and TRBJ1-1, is GAGVSQSPSNKVTEKGKDVELRCDPISGHTALYWYRQSLGQGLEFLIYFQGNSAPDKSGLPSDRFSAERTGGSVSTLTIQRTQQEDSAVYLCASSLGPQYTEAFFGQGTRLTVV.

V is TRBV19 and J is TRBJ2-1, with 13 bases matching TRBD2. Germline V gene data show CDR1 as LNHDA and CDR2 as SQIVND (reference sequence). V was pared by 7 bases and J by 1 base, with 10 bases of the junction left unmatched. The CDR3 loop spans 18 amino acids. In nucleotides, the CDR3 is TGTGCCAGTAAGAGGAGGACTAGCGGGAGTGTTTCCTACAATGAGCAGTTCTTC. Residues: CASKRRTSGSVSYNEQFF.

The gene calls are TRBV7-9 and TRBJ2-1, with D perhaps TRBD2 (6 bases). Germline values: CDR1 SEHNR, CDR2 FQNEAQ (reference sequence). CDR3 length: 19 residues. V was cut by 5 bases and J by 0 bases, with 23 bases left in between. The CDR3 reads CASSIPGASDETSYNEQFF. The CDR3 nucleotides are TGTGCCAGCAGCATCCCGGGAGCTAGCGACGAGACCTCCTACAATGAGCAGTTCTTC.

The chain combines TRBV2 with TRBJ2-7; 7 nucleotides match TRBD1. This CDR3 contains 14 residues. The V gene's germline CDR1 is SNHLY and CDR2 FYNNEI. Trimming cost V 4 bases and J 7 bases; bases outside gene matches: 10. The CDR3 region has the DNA TGTGCCAGCAGTGCTCAAACAGGGGTGGGAGAGCAGTACTTC. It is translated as CASSAQTGVGEQYF. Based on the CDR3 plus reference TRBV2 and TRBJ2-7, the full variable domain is EPEVTQTPSHQVTQMGQEVILRCVPISNHLYFYWYRQILGQKVEFLVSFYNNEISEKSEIFDDQFSVERPDGSNFTLKIRSTKLEDSAMYFCASSAQTGVGEQYFGPGTRLTVT.

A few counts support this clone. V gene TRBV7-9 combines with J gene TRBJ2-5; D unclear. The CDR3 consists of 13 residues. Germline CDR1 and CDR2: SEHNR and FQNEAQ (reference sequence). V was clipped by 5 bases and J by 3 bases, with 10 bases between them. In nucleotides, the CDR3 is TGTGCCAGCAGCCTCTACCAGGAAGAGACCCAGTACTTC. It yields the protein CASSLYQEETQYF.

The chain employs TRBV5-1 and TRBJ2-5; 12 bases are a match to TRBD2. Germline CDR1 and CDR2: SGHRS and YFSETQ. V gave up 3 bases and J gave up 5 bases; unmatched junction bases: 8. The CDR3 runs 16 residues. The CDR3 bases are TGCGCCAGCAGCTACTCTAGCGGGAGGGCCGCCGAGACCCAGTACTTC. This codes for CASSYSSGRAAETQYF. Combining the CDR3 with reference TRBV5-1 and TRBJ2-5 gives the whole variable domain KAGVTQTPRYLIKTRGQQVTLSCSPISGHRSVSWYQQTPGQGLQFLFEYFSETQRNKGNFPGRFSGRQFSNSRSEMNVSTLELGDSALYLCASSYSSGRAAETQYFGPGTRLLVL.

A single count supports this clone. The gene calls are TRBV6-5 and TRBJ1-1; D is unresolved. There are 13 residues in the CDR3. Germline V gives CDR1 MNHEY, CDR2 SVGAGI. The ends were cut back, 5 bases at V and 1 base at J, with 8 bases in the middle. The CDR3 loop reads CASSAQPNTEAFF. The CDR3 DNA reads TGTGCCAGCAGTGCACAGCCGAACACTGAAGCTTTCTTT.

The CDR3, as DNA: TGTGCCAGCTCACTCATATGGGACAGGGACATCCATGGGTCACCCCTCCACTTT. Its protein is CASSLIWDRDIHGSPLHF. The chain recombines TRBV28 with TRBJ1-6; 9 nucleotides line up with TRBD1. The CDR3 totals 18 residues. Germline-derived CDR1 and CDR2 are MDHEN and SYDVKM. The ends lost 8 bases at V and 10 bases at J; junction bases unmatched: 21.

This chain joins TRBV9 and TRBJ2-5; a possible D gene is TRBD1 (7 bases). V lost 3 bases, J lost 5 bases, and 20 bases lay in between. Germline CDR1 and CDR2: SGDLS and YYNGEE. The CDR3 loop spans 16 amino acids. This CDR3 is CASSDSRGDRWETQYF. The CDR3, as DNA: TGTGCCAGCAGCGATAGCAGGGGGGATAGATGGGAGACCCAGTACTTC.

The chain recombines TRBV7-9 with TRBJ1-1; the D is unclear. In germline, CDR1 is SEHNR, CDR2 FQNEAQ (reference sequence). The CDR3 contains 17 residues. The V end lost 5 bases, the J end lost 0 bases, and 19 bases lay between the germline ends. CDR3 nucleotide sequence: TGTGCCAGCAGCCGGACTGCCAACTTCGGGGTGAACACTGAAGCTTTCTTT. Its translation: CASSRTANFGVNTEAFF.

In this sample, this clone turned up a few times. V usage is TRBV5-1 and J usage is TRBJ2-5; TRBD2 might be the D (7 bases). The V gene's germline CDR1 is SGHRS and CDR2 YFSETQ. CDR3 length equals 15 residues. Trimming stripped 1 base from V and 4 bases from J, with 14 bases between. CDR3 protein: CASSLLGGQSETQYF. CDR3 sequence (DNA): TGCGCCAGCAGCTTGTTGGGGGGGCAGTCAGAGACCCAGTACTTC.

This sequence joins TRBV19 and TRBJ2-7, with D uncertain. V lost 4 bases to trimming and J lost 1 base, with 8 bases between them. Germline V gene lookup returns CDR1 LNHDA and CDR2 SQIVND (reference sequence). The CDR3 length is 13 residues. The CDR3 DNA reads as TGTGCCAGTAGTAGGCAGACATCCTACGAGCAGTACTTC. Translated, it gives CASSRQTSYEQYF.